These T cell receptor beta chains were read from a single sample in a study of T cell repertoires in cytomegalovirus infection. TCRdb re-called the reads through MiXCR, storing one row per CDR3 protein. The profile shows about 320,000 distinct CDR3 sequences, 9% to 9.5% of them singletons. The sample comprised PBMCs. Receptor source: a human donor in good health (CMV status not recorded). Some clones in this sample may be carry-over from other donors' samples. Each CDR3 is given with its conserved first and last residue. A D gene is named only where the DNA matches it firmly. Where a row states a size, it is once, few, many or the class of an expanded clone; other rows omit it.

>TRBJ2-7|few|TRBV7-6|TRBD2
CASSLVAGGGGEQYF
TGTGCCAGCAGCTTAGTAGCGGGGGGGGGGGGTGAGCAGTACTTC
>TRBJ1-1|many|TRBV20-1|TRBD1
CSARGGTAGGF
TGCAGTGCTAGAGGCGGCACTGCAGGGGGCTTT
>TRBJ1-5|many|TRBV7-2|.
CASSLSVNQPQHF
TGTGCCAGCAGCTTGTCAGTCAATCAGCCCCAGCATTTT
>TRBJ1-1|.|TRBV7-3|.
CASSHEGNTEAFF
TGTGCCAGCAGCCACGAGGGGAACACTGAAGCTTTCTTT
>TRBJ1-2|.|TRBV7-9|.
CASSLVAGHGYTF
TGTGCCAGCAGCTTAGTGGCAGGGCACGGCTACACCTTC
>TRBJ2-1|.|TRBV28|TRBD2
CASIETSGRAHEQFF
TGTGCCAGCATTGAAACTAGCGGGAGGGCCCATGAGCAGTTCTTC
>TRBJ2-5|few|TRBV7-2|TRBD2
CASSTRASGGKETQYF
TGTGCCAGCAGCACGCGGGCTTCGGGGGGGAAAGAGACCCAGTACTTC
>TRBJ1-2|few|TRBV7-2|TRBD1
CASSLAAGQNYGYTF
TGTGCCAGCAGCTTAGCCGCGGGACAGAACTATGGCTACACCTTC
>TRBJ1-4|few|TRBV4-3|TRBD1
CASSQGGTGVGEKLFF
TGCGCCAGCAGCCAAGGAGGGACAGGGGTTGGTGAAAAACTGTTTTTT
>TRBJ2-7|few|TRBV12-3/TRBV12-4|.
CASSLTGGSYEQYF
TGTGCCAGCAGTTTGACTGGGGGATCCTACGAGCAGTACTTC
>TRBJ1-1|.|TRBV28|.
CATRGGSLNTEAFF
TGTGCCACCAGAGGGGGATCTCTGAACACTGAAGCTTTCTTT
>TRBJ2-3|.|TRBV5-1|TRBD1
CASSLGTGVRDTQYF
TGCGCCAGCAGCTTGGGGACAGGGGTCAGAGATACGCAGTATTTT
>TRBJ2-1|.|TRBV13|.
CASSPRGRLNEQFF
TGTGCCAGCAGCCCAAGGGGCCGGCTCAATGAGCAGTTCTTC
>TRBJ2-7|once|TRBV20-1|.
CSAFDGGTGRYEQYF
TGCAGTGCTTTCGACGGCGGGACCGGGCGCTACGAGCAGTACTTC
>TRBJ2-1|many|TRBV7-8|.
CASSLSTTGHEQFF
TGTGCCAGCAGCCTATCGACCACGGGCCATGAGCAGTTCTTC
>TRBJ1-5|few|TRBV6-6|.
CASSYSAGFHQPQHF
TGTGCCAGCAGTTACTCTGCAGGGTTCCATCAGCCCCAGCATTTT
>TRBJ2-5|many|TRBV7-2|TRBD2
CASSLLAGGFETQYF
TGTGCCAGCAGCCTACTAGCGGGAGGGTTTGAGACCCAGTACTTC
>TRBJ1-1|.|TRBV18|TRBD1
CASSPTGQPTNTEAFF
TGTGCCAGCTCACCCACGGGACAGCCTACGAACACTGAAGCTTTCTTT
>TRBJ2-7|once|TRBV12-3/TRBV12-4|.
CASSLTGQAYEQYF
TGTGCCAGCAGTTTAACAGGCCAAGCCTACGAGCAGTACTTC
>TRBJ2-1|.|TRBV20-1|.
CSAADHEQFF
TGCAGTGCGGCCGACCATGAGCAGTTCTTC
>TRBJ2-2|many|TRBV27|TRBD2
CASSLLAGGDTGELFF
TGTGCCAGCAGTCTGCTAGCGGGAGGAGACACCGGGGAGCTGTTTTTT
>TRBJ2-1|many|TRBV27|TRBD2
CASSGLAGGLSSYNEQFF
TGTGCCAGCAGTGGGTTAGCGGGAGGCTTAAGCTCCTACAATGAGCAGTTCTTC
>TRBJ2-1|many|TRBV7-7|TRBD1
CASSPTPGQGNEQFF
TGTGCCAGCAGCCCCACCCCGGGACAGGGTAATGAGCAGTTCTTC
>TRBJ2-2|many|TRBV7-2|TRBD2
CASSSAPGGLAGGELFF
TGTGCCAGCAGCTCCGCCCCGGGGGGACTAGCGGGCGGGGAGCTGTTTTTT